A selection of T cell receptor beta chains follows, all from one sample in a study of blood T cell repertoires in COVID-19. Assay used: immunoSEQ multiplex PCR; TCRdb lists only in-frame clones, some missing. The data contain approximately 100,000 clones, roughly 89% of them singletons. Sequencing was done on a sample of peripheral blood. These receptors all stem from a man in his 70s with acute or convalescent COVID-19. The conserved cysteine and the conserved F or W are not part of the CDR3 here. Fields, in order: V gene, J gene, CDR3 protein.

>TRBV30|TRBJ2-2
ARKQGNTGELF
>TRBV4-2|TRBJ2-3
ASSPRLAASTDTQY
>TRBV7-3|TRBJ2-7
ASSSGTGVEQY
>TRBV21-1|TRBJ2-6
ASSNARDREDYSGANVLT
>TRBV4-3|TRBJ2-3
ASSQAGGGISAQY
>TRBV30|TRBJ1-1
ACSGDRTEAF
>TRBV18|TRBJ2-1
ASSPAGVRDEQF
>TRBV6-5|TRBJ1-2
ASSYSNSLLGGYT
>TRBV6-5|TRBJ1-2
ASRGQGWYGYT
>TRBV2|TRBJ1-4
ASGGRQTLNEKLF
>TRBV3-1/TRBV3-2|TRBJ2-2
ASSQDGLVPVGERTGELF
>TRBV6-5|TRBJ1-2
ASRAPGGSYGYT
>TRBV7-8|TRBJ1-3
ASSPRGRGDSGNTIY
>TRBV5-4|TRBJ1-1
ASSLGTLNTEAF
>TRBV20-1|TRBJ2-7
SASRGREQY
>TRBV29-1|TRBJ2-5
SVEEGATETQY
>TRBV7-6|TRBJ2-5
ASTPAGFLAGEPGETQY
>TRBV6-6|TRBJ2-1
ASGLGVEQF
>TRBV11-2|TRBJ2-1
ASSLGRGFSYNEQF
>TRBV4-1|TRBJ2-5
ASSQPSGETQY
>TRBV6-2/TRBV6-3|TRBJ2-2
ASSYAGPNTGELF
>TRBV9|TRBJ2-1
ASSVGGDSYNEQF
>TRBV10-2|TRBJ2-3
ASSDSGGALSTDTQY
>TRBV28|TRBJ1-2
ASSTPGQGGGYT
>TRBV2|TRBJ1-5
ASTGTGGGNQPQH
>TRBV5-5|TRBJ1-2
ASSLSTSNYGYT